A single sample is the source of the 21 T cell receptor beta chains below, sequenced in a study of shared clonotypes between healthy human individuals. Some clones are missing from TCRdb's copy, which holds only in-frame ones; the method was immunoSEQ multiplex PCR. This sample yields roughly 490,000 clones, of which roughly four fifths are seen a single time; approximately 12% belongs to the top ten. Specimen: PBMCs. The receptors come from a woman aged 35 to 49 in good health. Some clones in this sample may be carry-over from other donors' samples.

Of note for this clone: This clone may be a read error of a much larger clone one base away. The same CDR3 is also encoded by other DNA sequences in this sample. This chain connects TRBV28 to TRBJ1-4, with D unclear. Germline loops: CDR1 MDHEN, CDR2 SYDVKM. CDR3 size: 14 residues. The CDR3 DNA sequence: TGTGCTAGCAGCCAGGCTGCAACTAATGAAAAACTGTTTTTT. It encodes CASSQAATNEKLFF.

As concerns this clone: Other nucleotide sequences from this sample produce the same CDR3. This chain uses TRBV29-1 with TRBJ2-2; tentative D call: TRBD1 (5 bases). The CDR3 runs 13 residues. The germline V gene has CDR1 SQVTM and CDR2 ANQGSEA. Trimming removed 3 bases from V and 2 bases from J, with 7 bases in between. The CDR3 sequence is CSVDRDNTGELFF. In nucleotides, the CDR3 is TGCAGCGTTGACAGGGATAACACCGGGGAGCTGTTTTTT.

The chain recombines TRBV4-3 with TRBJ2-7; D gene ambiguous. Germline V gene data show CDR1 as LGHNA and CDR2 as YSLEER. The V end lost 0 bases, the J end lost 1 base, and 10 bases lay between the germline ends. The CDR3 length is 15 residues. This CDR3 is CASSQEFPGSYEQYF. CDR3 DNA: TGCGCCAGCAGCCAAGAATTTCCGGGTTCCTACGAGCAGTACTTC.

The genes are TRBV15 and TRBJ2-1, with a tentative D call TRBD2 (6 bases). V shed 5 bases and J shed 4 bases, with 12 bases lying between them. The CDR3 covers 14 residues. Germline assignment: CDR1 LNHNV and CDR2 YYDKDF (reference sequence). CDR3 bases: TGTGCCACCAGCGCCCGTGCGGGATACAATGAGCAGTTCTTC. It codes for CATSARAGYNEQFF.

The table lists this clone with many counts. J is TRBJ2-5 and V is TRBV5-4; TRBD1 agrees at 7 bases. V shed 0 bases, J shed 3 bases, and the junction held 8 bases outside the gene matches. The CDR3 is made up of 16 amino acids. Per germline, CDR1 SGHNT and CDR2 YYREEE (reference sequence). CDR3 sequence: CASSLGLGQGEETQYF. The DNA of the CDR3 is TGTGCCAGCAGCTTGGGTTTAGGGCAGGGGGAAGAGACCCAGTACTTC.

J is TRBJ2-2 and V is TRBV6-4; 8 bases are shared with TRBD2. The germline V gene encodes CDR1 MRHNA and CDR2 SNTAGT. The CDR3 loop spans 15 amino acids. The junction had 6 bases not matched to a gene; V was cut back by 6 bases and J by 3 bases. CDR3 region: CASSPAGADTGELFF. The CDR3 DNA follows: TGTGCCAGCAGCCCAGCGGGAGCGGACACCGGGGAGCTGTTTTTT.

The V call is TRBV27, the J call TRBJ1-5, with unresolved D. Trimming shortened V by 5 bases and J by 0 bases, and 2 bases separated the two germline ends. The CDR3 totals 12 residues. Germline loops: CDR1 MNHEY, CDR2 SMNVEV (reference sequence). The CDR3 DNA follows: TGTGCCAGCAGTCCTAGCAATCAGCCCCAGCATTTT. Translation gives CASSPSNQPQHF.

As for this clone: Possible read error: a much larger clone is one base away. The chain employs TRBV29-1 and TRBJ2-6; a possible D gene is TRBD1 (5 bases). CDR3 length: 12 residues. Per germline, CDR1 SQVTM and CDR2 ANQGSEA. As DNA, the CDR3 is TGCAGCGTCTCATCTGGGGCCAGCGTCCTGACTTTC. As protein: CSVSSGASVLTF.

The rearrangement joins TRBV7-9 to TRBJ1-1, with a possible D match to TRBD1 (5 bases). This CDR3 region has 12 residues. The V and J ends lost 1 base and 6 bases respectively, with 6 bases between them. Germline V gene sequence: CDR1 SEHNR, CDR2 FQNEAQ (reference sequence). As DNA, the CDR3 is TGTGCCAGCAGCTTAGAAGGGGCTGAAGCTTTCTTT. Residues: CASSLEGAEAFF. Using reference TRBV7-9 and TRBJ1-1 for the parts outside the CDR3, the full variable domain is DTGVSQNPRHKITKRGQNVTFRCDPISEHNRLYWYRQTLGQGPEFLTYFQNEAQLEKSRLLSDRFSAERPKGSFSTLEIQRTEQGDSAMYLCASSLEGAEAFFGQGTRLTVV.

V gene TRBV28 combines with J gene TRBJ2-7, with D hard to call. The CDR3 contains 14 residues. V lost 4 bases, J lost 2 bases, and 12 bases lay in between. Germline CDR1 reads MDHEN; CDR2 reads SYDVKM. The CDR3 protein is CASSSPGRTYEQYF. In DNA, the CDR3 is TGTGCCAGCAGTTCCCCCGGTAGAACCTACGAGCAGTACTTC. Looking up the rest from reference TRBV28 and TRBJ2-7 gives the full variable domain: DVKVTQSSRYLVKRTGEKVFLECVQDMDHENMFWYRQDPGLGLRLIYFSYDVKMKEKGDIPEGYSVSREKKERFSLILESASTNQTSMYLCASSSPGRTYEQYFGPGTRLTVT.

The CDR3 DNA is TGTGCCAGCAGGGACCGGCAAAGGGCTATTTACGAGCAGTACTTC. Translating it yields CASRDRQRAIYEQYF. This chain uses TRBV28 with TRBJ2-5, with D unresolved. The DNA end is a closer match to TRBJ2-7, so the J assignment may be wrong. CDR1 and CDR2 (germline): MDHEN, SYDVKM. The CDR3 is 15 amino acids.

This clone was seen once. This chain joins TRBV29-1 and TRBJ2-1; D possibly corresponds to TRBD2 (6 bases). The CDR3 covers 13 residues. Trimming took 6 bases from V and 7 from J, leaving 16 bases between them. Germline lookup yields CDR1 SQVTM and CDR2 ANQGSEA. The CDR3 loop is CSVGREAGNEQFF. CDR3 DNA sequence: TGCAGCGTGGGGAGAGAGGCGGGAAATGAGCAGTTCTTC.

The rearrangement links TRBV9 to TRBJ2-5, with 9 bases fitting TRBD2. Germline assignment: CDR1 SGDLS and CDR2 YYNGEE. The CDR3 loop spans 15 amino acids. Losses at the gene ends were 2 bases for V and 4 bases for J; bases not matched to a gene: 6. For the CDR3, the DNA is TGTGCCAGCAGCGTCCACCAGACTAGCGGAGAGACCCAGTACTTC. Its protein is CASSVHQTSGETQYF.

The chain recombines TRBV6-6 with TRBJ2-7, with D perhaps matching TRBD2 (6 bases). Germline V gene data show CDR1 as MNHNY and CDR2 as SVGAGI (reference sequence). This CDR3 is built from 14 residues. V was cut by 4 bases and J by 5 bases, with 15 bases left in between. The CDR3 DNA is TGTGCCAGCAGTTCGGACTATTCAGCGAACGAGCAGTACTTC. As protein: CASSSDYSANEQYF.

CDR3: CASSEDGTGDSTDTQYF. In DNA, the CDR3 is TGCGCCAGCAGCGAGGATGGGACAGGTGATAGCACAGATACGCAGTATTTT. The chain couples TRBV5-1 to TRBJ2-3, with 8 bases matching TRBD1. Germline lookup yields CDR1 SGHRS and CDR2 YFSETQ. V shed 4 bases, J shed 0 bases, and the junction held 10 bases outside the gene matches. The CDR3 runs 17 residues. Full variable domain (remainder filled in from reference TRBV5-1 and TRBJ2-3): KAGVTQTPRYLIKTRGQQVTLSCSPISGHRSVSWYQQTPGQGLQFLFEYFSETQRNKGNFPGRFSGRQFSNSRSEMNVSTLELGDSALYLCASSEDGTGDSTDTQYFGPGTRLTVL.

In the case of this clone: With a much larger clone just one base away, this may be a read error. The conserved phenylalanine or tryptophan normally closing the CDR3 is absent here, so this likely arose from a read error. This chain connects TRBV6-5 to TRBJ2-7, with 10 bases matching TRBD1. The length of the CDR3 is 16 residues. V lost 2 bases, J lost 3 bases, and 7 bases stayed unmatched. The germline V gene has CDR1 MNHEY and CDR2 SVGAGI. DNA of the CDR3: TGTGCCAGCAGTTACCTATCGGGACAGGGGCTCTACGAGCAGTACCTC. Amino acid sequence: CASSYLSGQGLYEQYL.

This clone was observed a handful of times. The rearrangement joins TRBV7-3 to TRBJ2-1; 9 bases agree with TRBD2. The CDR3 covers 15 residues. Germline values: CDR1 SGHTA, CDR2 FQGTGA. The junction had 8 bases not matched to a gene; V was cut back by 4 bases and J by 7 bases. CDR3 amino acids: CASSSSGGLGNEQFF. The CDR3 DNA reads TGTGCCAGCAGCTCCAGCGGGGGGCTAGGGAATGAGCAGTTCTTC.

The chain combines TRBV7-2 with TRBJ2-7, with 9 bases identical to TRBD2. The germline CDR1 and CDR2 sequences are SGHTA and FQGNSA. Trimming removed 2 bases from V and 9 bases from J; junction bases left unmatched: 8. CDR3 length: 14 amino acids. The CDR3 DNA sequence: TGTGCCAGCAGCTTATGGGGACTAGCATCATTGCAGTACTTC. Residues: CASSLWGLASLQYF.

Turning to this clone: Germline is not matched at one junction end, which may reflect a read error. The V gene is TRBV7-7, the J gene TRBJ2-5; TRBD1 agrees at 10 bases. Germline CDR1 and CDR2: SSHAT and FNYEAQ (reference sequence). The CDR3 is 15 amino acids. CDR3 in amino acids: CASSATGTGDETQYF. The CDR3 DNA is TGTGCTAGCAGCGCCACCGGGACAGGGGACGAGACCCAGTACTTC.

The chain links TRBV28 to TRBJ2-7; 7 nucleotides line up with TRBD1. Germline values: CDR1 MDHEN, CDR2 SYDVKM. V trimming: 7 bases; J trimming: 3 bases; junction bases outside the gene matches: 9. CDR3 size: 14 residues. CDR3 DNA sequence: TGTGCCAGCACAGTTCAGACAGGGAACTACGAGCAGTACTTC. Translating gives CASTVQTGNYEQYF.

This clone has more than one count but fewer than ten. This chain links TRBV27 with TRBJ1-5, with a possible D match to TRBD1 (5 bases). Trimming left V 7 bases short and J 6 bases short, with 22 bases between. This CDR3 is built from 16 residues. Germline CDR1 MNHEY, CDR2 SMNVEV (reference sequence). CDR3 in amino acids: CASIRQSDHQIQPQHF. The CDR3 nucleotides are TGTGCCAGCATCCGACAGAGCGACCATCAGATTCAGCCCCAGCATTTT.